The 13 T cell receptor beta chains presented below share a single source sample, sequenced in a study of cytomegalovirus exposure and HLA in healthy donors. Clones were read by immunoSEQ multiplex PCR, and TCRdb kept only the in-frame ones, dropping some. Seen here are about 360,000 clones, roughly 89% observed once, and the top ten hold under 0.9%. Sequencing input: PBMCs. The receptors come from a woman between 18 and 30 years old in good health and CMV-seronegative.

This clone appeared a few times. This chain links TRBV5-1 with TRBJ2-2, with TRBD1 matching 7 bases. The ends lost 6 bases at V and 6 bases at J; junction bases unmatched: 8. CDR1 is SGHRS, CDR2 YFSETQ, per germline. This CDR3 is built from 14 residues. CDR3 in DNA: TGCGCCAGCAACGACTTAACAGGGGCCGGGGAGCTGTTTTTT. Amino acid sequence: CASNDLTGAGELFF.

The rearrangement uses TRBV5-1 and TRBJ2-3, with 14 bases identical to TRBD2. The germline CDR1 and CDR2 sequences are SGHRS and YFSETQ. V shed 0 bases and J 4 bases; nucleotides not matched to a gene: 13. The CDR3 contains 20 residues. CDR3 amino acids: CASSLANRGLAGGIPDTQYF. The CDR3 region has the DNA TGCGCCAGCAGCTTGGCCAATAGAGGACTAGCGGGGGGCATTCCAGATACGCAGTATTTT.

This chain connects TRBV7-9 to TRBJ2-7, with D possibly matching TRBD2 (5 bases). V dropped 4 bases and J dropped 6 bases, with 16 bases sitting between them. The CDR3 sequence is 14 residues long. Germline-derived CDR1 and CDR2 are SEHNR and FQNEAQ (reference sequence). The CDR3 is CASSYRAAGREQYF. The CDR3 nucleotides are TGTGCCAGCAGCTACCGGGCGGCGGGCCGCGAGCAGTACTTC. The full variable domain, completed using reference TRBV7-9 and TRBJ2-7, is DTGVSQNPRHKITKRGQNVTFRCDPISEHNRLYWYRQTLGQGPEFLTYFQNEAQLEKSRLLSDRFSAERPKGSFSTLEIQRTEQGDSAMYLCASSYRAAGREQYFGPGTRLTVT.

V usage is TRBV5-4 and J usage is TRBJ2-7; 7 nucleotides agree with TRBD1. V lost 2 bases to trimming and J lost 0 bases; unmatched junction nucleotides: 5. This CDR3 contains 15 residues. Germline loops: CDR1 SGHNT, CDR2 YYREEE (reference sequence). The CDR3 nucleotides read TGTGCCAGCAGCTTTACAGACAGGGACTCCTACGAGCAGTACTTC. Its protein is CASSFTDRDSYEQYF.

This clone was counted ten times or more. The rearrangement uses TRBV19 and TRBJ1-1; TRBD1 might be the D (5 bases). The CDR3 consists of 17 residues. V gave up 1 base and J gave up 5 bases, with 20 bases separating them. CDR1 is LNHDA and CDR2 is SQIVND in the germline V gene (reference sequence). The CDR3 DNA reads TGTGCCAGTAGTATAGGGGGACTGCGGCAGGGAGGAACTGAAGCTTTCTTT. Protein product: CASSIGGLRQGGTEAFF.

The count of this clone is one. Other nucleotide sequences from this sample produce the same CDR3. This chain joins TRBV28 and TRBJ2-7, with TRBD2 matching 8 bases. Looked up from germline, CDR1 is MDHEN and CDR2 is SYDVKM. With 4 bases clipped from V and 2 bases from J, the junction kept 4 bases outside the gene matches. The CDR3 totals 14 residues. CDR3 DNA sequence: TGTGCCAGCAGTTCGGGGGGGCCCACCTACGAGCAGTACTTC. Translation gives CASSSGGPTYEQYF.

The CDR3 nucleotides read TGTGCCAGCAGGTCTAACAGGGGGCCGATGGCTTTCTTT. Its protein product is CASRSNRGPMAFF. This chain links TRBV11-2 with TRBJ1-1, with TRBD1 matching over 9 bases. The CDR3 is 13 amino acids. Germline CDR1 SGHAT, CDR2 FQNNGV. The trim removed 6 bases at V and 11 bases at J, leaving 10 bases unmatched.

This chain joins TRBV5-6 and TRBJ1-2, with TRBD1 matching 9 bases. The CDR3 runs 14 residues. CDR1 is SGHDT and CDR2 is YYEEEE in the germline V gene. J lost 8 bases, V lost 2 bases, and 7 bases had no gene match. The CDR3 is CASSFGTGYEGYTF. The CDR3 nucleotides read TGTGCCAGCAGCTTCGGGACAGGGTACGAAGGCTACACCTTC.

This chain uses TRBV6-5 with TRBJ1-4; no firm D call. V lost 0 bases and J 13 bases, leaving 15 bases between the germline ends. Germline V gene data show CDR1 as MNHEY and CDR2 as SVGAGI. This CDR3 spans 14 amino acids. This CDR3 reads CASSYSIDGKRLFF. The CDR3 nucleotides read TGTGCCAGCAGTTACTCGATCGACGGGAAGAGACTGTTTTTT.

This clone appeared a single time. This chain uses TRBV27 with TRBJ1-4; 10 bases map to TRBD1. The J segment lost 8 bases and the V segment lost 2 bases, leaving 2 bases of the junction unmatched. The CDR3 is 14 amino acids. Per the germline V gene, CDR1 is MNHEY and CDR2 is SMNVEV (reference sequence). The CDR3 loop reads CASSLKGQGEKLFF. The DNA for the CDR3 is TGTGCCAGCAGTTTAAAGGGACAGGGGGAAAAACTGTTTTTT.

The chain carries TRBV2 and TRBJ2-5; 12 nucleotides agree with TRBD2. The germline V gene encodes CDR1 SNHLY and CDR2 FYNNEI. CDR3 length equals 15 residues. The V and J ends lost 7 bases and 5 bases, in that order; junction bases with no gene match: 8. The DNA of the CDR3 is TGTGCCAGCACCTCTAGCGGGGGGGCCCCCGAGACCCAGTACTTC. This translates into CASTSSGGAPETQYF.

The chain has TRBV5-1 and TRBJ1-4, with 7 bases identical to TRBD1. V was clipped by 3 bases and J by 3 bases; unmatched bases: 8. Germline CDR1 is SGHRS and CDR2 is YFSETQ. This CDR3 has 16 residues. The CDR3 nucleotides read TGCGCCAGCAGCTCGTCCGGGACAGCCCCTAATGAAAAACTGTTTTTT. Encoded protein: CASSSSGTAPNEKLFF.

The gene calls are TRBV7-2 and TRBJ2-3; 7 bases agree with TRBD2. The CDR3 consists of 12 residues. The V gene end was trimmed by 3 bases and the J gene end by 14 bases; junction bases not matched to a gene: 8. Germline loops: CDR1 SGHTA, CDR2 FQGNSA. The CDR3 nucleotides read TGTGCCAGCAGCTTCCGCGGGGGACCGTGGTATTTT. Translation: CASSFRGGPWYF. The full variable domain, in which reference TRBV7-2 and TRBJ2-3 provide the parts outside the CDR3, is GAGVSQSPSNKVTEKGKDVELRCDPISGHTALYWYRQSLGQGLEFLIYFQGNSAPDKSGLPSDRFSAERTGGSVSTLTIQRTQQEDSAVYLCASSFRGGPWYFGPGTRLTVL.